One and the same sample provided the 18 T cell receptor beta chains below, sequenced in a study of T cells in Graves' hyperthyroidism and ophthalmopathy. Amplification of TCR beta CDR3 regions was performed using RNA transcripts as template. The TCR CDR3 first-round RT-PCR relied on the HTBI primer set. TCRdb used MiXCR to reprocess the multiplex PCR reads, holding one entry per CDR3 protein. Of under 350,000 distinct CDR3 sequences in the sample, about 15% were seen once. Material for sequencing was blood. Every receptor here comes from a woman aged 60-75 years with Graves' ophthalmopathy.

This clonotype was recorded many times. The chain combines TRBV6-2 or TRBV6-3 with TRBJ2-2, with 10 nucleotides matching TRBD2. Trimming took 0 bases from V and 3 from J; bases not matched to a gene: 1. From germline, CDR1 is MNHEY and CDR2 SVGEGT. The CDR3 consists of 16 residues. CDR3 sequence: CASSYSLAGDTGELFF. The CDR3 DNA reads TGTGCCAGCAGTTACTCGCTAGCGGGAGACACCGGGGAGCTGTTTTTT.

The CDR3 region is CASSELKPGEETQYF. The DNA for the CDR3 is TGTGCCAGCAGTGAATTAAAACCGGGAGAAGAGACCCAGTACTTC. This chain uses TRBV25-1 with TRBJ2-5; perhaps TRBD2 as D (6 bases). From germline, CDR1 is MGHDK and CDR2 SYGVNS. V was shortened by 1 base and J by 3 bases, with 12 bases between the two germline ends. The CDR3 has 15 residues.

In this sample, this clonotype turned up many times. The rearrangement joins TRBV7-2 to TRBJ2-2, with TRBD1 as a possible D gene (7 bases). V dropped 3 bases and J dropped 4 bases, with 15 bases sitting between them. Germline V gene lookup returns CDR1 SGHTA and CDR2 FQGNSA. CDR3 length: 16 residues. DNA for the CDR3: TGTGCCAGCAGCTTGGAGGGGGCCCGTGTCACCGGGGAGCTGTTTTTT. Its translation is CASSLEGARVTGELFF. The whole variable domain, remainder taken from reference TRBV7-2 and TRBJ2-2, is GAGVSQSPSNKVTEKGKDVELRCDPISGHTALYWYRQSLGQGLEFLIYFQGNSAPDKSGLPSDRFSAERTGGSVSTLTIQRTQQEDSAVYLCASSLEGARVTGELFFGEGSRLTVL.

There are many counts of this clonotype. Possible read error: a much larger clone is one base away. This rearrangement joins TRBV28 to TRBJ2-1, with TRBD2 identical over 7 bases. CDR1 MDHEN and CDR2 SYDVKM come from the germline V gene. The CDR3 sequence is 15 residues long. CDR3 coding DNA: TGTGCCAGCAGGAGGGACTCTAGGGACTACAATGGGCAGTTCTTC. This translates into CASRRDSRDYNGQFF. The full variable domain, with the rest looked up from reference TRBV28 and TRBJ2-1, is DVKVTQSSRYLVKRTGEKVFLECVQDMDHENMFWYRQDPGLGLRLIYFSYDVKMKEKGDIPEGYSVSREKKERFSLILESASTNQTSMYLCASRRDSRDYNGQFFGPGTRLTVL.

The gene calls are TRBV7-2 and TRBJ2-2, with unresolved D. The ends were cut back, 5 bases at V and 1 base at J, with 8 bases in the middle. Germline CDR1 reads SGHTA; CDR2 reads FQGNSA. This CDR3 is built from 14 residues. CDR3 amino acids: CASSATLNTGELFF. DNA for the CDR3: TGTGCCAGCAGCGCTACATTGAACACCGGGGAGCTGTTTTTT.

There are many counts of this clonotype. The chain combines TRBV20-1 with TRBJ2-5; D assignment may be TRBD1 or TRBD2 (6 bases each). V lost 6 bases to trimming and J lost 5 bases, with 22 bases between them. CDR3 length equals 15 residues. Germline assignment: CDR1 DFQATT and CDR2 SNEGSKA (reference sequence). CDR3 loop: CSAQSGAGDMETQYF. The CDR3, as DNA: TGCAGTGCACAATCGGGGGCGGGTGATATGGAGACCCAGTACTTC.

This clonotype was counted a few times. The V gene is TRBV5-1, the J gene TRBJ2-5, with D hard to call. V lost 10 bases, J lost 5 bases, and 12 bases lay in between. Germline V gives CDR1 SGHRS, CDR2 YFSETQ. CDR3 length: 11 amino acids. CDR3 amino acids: CACRTGETQYF. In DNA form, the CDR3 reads TGCGCCTGCCGGACCGGGGAGACCCAGTACTTC.

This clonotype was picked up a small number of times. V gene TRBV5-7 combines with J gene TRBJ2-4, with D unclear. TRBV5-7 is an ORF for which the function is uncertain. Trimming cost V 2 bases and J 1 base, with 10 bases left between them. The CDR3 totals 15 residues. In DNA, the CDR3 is TGTGCCAGCAGCTTACGAGCTGTGGCCAAAAACATTCAGTACTTC. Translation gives CASSLRAVAKNIQYF.

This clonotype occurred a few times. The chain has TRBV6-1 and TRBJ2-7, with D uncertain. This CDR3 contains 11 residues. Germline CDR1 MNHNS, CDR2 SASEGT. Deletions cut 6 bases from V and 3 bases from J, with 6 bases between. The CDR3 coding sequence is TGTGCCAGCAGGACCCTCTACGAGCAGTACTTC. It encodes CASRTLYEQYF.

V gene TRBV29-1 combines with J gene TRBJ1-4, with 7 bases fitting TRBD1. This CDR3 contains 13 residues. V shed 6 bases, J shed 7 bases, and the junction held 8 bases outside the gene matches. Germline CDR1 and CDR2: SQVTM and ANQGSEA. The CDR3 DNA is TGCAGCGTACTGGCAGGGGGAGGTGAAAAACTGTTTTTT. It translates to CSVLAGGGEKLFF. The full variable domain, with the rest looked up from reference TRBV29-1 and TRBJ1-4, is SAVISQKPSRDICQRGTSLTIQCQVDSQVTMMFWYRQQPGQSLTLIATANQGSEATYESGFVIDKFPISRPNLTFSTLTVSNMSPEDSSIYLCSVLAGGGEKLFFGSGTQLSVL.

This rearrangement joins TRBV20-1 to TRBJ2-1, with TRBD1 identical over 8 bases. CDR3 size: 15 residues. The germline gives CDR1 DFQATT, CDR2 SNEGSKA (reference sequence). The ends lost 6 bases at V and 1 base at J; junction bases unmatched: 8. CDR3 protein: CSAQTGVASYNEQFF. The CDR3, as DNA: TGCAGTGCACAGACAGGGGTCGCTTCCTACAATGAGCAGTTCTTC.

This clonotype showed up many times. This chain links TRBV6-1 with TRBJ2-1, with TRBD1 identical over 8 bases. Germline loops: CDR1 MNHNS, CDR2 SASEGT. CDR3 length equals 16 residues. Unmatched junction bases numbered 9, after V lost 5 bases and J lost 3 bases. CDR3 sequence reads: CASSSLTGGLYNEQFF. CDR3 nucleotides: TGTGCCAGCAGTTCTCTAACAGGGGGACTCTACAATGAGCAGTTCTTC.

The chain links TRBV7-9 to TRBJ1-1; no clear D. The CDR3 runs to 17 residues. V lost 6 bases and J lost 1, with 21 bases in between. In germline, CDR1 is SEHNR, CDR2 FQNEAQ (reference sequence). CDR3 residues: CASSLGSDPRRNTEAFF. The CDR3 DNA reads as TGTGCCAGCAGTCTTGGGTCCGACCCCCGCAGGAACACTGAAGCTTTCTTT.

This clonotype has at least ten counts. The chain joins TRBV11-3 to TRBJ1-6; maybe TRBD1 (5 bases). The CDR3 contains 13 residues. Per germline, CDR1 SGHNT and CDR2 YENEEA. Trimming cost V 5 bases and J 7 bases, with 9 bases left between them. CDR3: CASSQYRNSPLHF. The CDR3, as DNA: TGTGCCAGCAGCCAATACAGGAATTCACCCCTCCACTTT.

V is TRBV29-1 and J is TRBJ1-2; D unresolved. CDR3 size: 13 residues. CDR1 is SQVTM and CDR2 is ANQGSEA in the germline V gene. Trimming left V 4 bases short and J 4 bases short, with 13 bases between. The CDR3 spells CSVVRGSSYGYTF. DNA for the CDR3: TGCAGCGTTGTTCGGGGATCGAGCTATGGCTACACCTTC.

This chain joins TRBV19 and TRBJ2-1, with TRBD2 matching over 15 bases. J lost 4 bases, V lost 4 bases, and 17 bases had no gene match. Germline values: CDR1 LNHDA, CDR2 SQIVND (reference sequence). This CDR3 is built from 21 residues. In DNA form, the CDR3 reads TGTGCCAGTAGTAAGTTGGGACTAGCGGGGGGCCCCACCGAAGGATACAATGAGCAGTTCTTC. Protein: CASSKLGLAGGPTEGYNEQFF.

The CDR3 sequence is CASSLAGTGSLYGYTF. CDR3 nucleotide sequence: TGTGCCAGCAGCTTAGCTGGGACAGGGTCTCTCTATGGCTACACCTTC. The genes are TRBV11-2 and TRBJ1-2; 9 bases fit TRBD1. Trimming removed 1 base from V and 4 bases from J; junction bases left unmatched: 7. This CDR3 comprises 16 residues. Germline-derived CDR1 and CDR2 are SGHAT and FQNNGV.

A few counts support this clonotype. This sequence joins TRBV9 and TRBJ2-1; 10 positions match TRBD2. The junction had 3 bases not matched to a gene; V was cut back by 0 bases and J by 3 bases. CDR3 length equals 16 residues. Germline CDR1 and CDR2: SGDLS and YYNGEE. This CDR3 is CASSVGGLAIYNEQFF. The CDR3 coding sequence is TGTGCCAGCAGCGTAGGGGGACTAGCGATCTACAATGAGCAGTTCTTC.